This entry concerns a single T cell receptor (beta chain). What this receptor recognizes is not known. No quality values exist for individual bases; no much larger clone is one base distant. TCRbeta CDR3 regions were amplified from genomic DNA by means of the immunoSEQ Assay, a bias-controlled multiplex PCR. The authors' analysis ran thus. The number of nucleated cells in each sample was estimated from the amplification of reference gene primers within the assay. Sequence reads were collapsed and filtered to measure the absolute abundance of every unique TCRbeta CDR3 rearrangement. For each sample, productive Simpson clonality was calculated as the square root of Simpson's diversity index across productive rearrangements. TCRdb provides this immuneACCESS table in a form limited to in-frame rearrangements. Some clones are lacking; in checked studies, under half of them reflect an unresolved V gene, and why the rest are absent is not known. That table gives V, J and clone size, and the DNA gave D and trimming. Counted in this sample were about 220,000 clones; about 86% of them appeared once. Over 2.5% of the sample comes from the top ten.

These data originate in a study of blood T cell repertoires in COVID-19 (dated by TCRdb to 2019 to 2021). Regarding the complete study: Collaborator samples came from the United States, Italy and Spain and covered acute and convalescent phases of COVID-19. The prospective study material was composed of cDNA or gDNA derived from T cells, B-cell-depleted T cells, or PBMCs. Deeply sampled blood TCRbeta repertoires from subjects exposed to, actively infected with, or recovered from COVID-19 were included in the dataset. The repertoires were released in a freely available public database intended as a resource for research on the immune response to SARS-CoV-2. Samples were obtained from the ongoing ImmuneRACE study (first 160 participants) and from some 1,300 subjects provided by 6 global collaborators. The sample metadata nearly always contained a de-identified subject ID, COVID-19 status, age in years and sex. Where HLA class I and class II types were available, the types were taken from metadata supplied by the sample provider, not from assay-based typing.

Overall study results and their limits: Clinical and demographic metadata were provided uncurated, with the amount varying by source and participant.

Samples from volunteer blood donors who had recovered from COVID-19 were contributed by a second Seattle source. The collaborating institutions used their own protocols to collect whole blood in K2EDTA tubes. For TCRbeta analysis, collaborators shipped samples as frozen whole blood, isolated PBMCs, or DNA extracted from either of those sample types. Sequenced material: peripheral blood. This receptor was taken from a woman aged 25 to 39 who had recovered from COVID-19.

DNA sequence: TGTGCCAGCGGGTCAGGGGACAATTTCGAAACCGCTGAAGCTTTCTTT. This codes for CASGSGDNFETAEAFF. The V and J genes are TRBV28 and TRBJ1-1, with TRBD1 as a weak D call on 6 bases. The CDR3 contains 16 residues, cysteine and phenylalanine counted. Only the CDR3 region is kept as DNA, spanning 48 bases read in frame from base 1. The germline ends are 25 bases apart after V is trimmed by 8 bases and J by 6 bases. The germline V gene sets CDR1 to MDHEN and CDR2 to SYDVKM.